The entry below gives a single TCR beta chain sequence along with its context. These data originate in a study of OX40 agonist ivuxolimab in advanced cancers. Study information: Prior anti-PD-1, anti-PD-L1 or anti-CTLA-4 therapy did not bar entry, and approximately 40% had some.

The CDR3 has 17 amino acids. In germline, CDR1 is MNHNS, CDR2 SASEGT. V was clipped by 1 base and J by 3 bases; unmatched bases: 10. Measured with immunoSEQ multiplex PCR; TCRdb has only the in-frame clones, and not every one. The table lists approximately 79,000 clones, around 83% of them singletons. The specimen was CD4+ or CD8+ T cells sorted from blood, collected in a trial of the OX40 agonist ivuxolimab. The origin of this receptor is an adult with an advanced solid tumor such as melanoma, head and neck, liver or kidney cancer. V is TRBV6-1 and J is TRBJ2-7; 9 nucleotides align to TRBD2. CDR3 in amino acids: CASSEGPSGVTLYEQYF. The CDR3 DNA reads as TGTGCCAGCAGTGAAGGTCCTAGCGGGGTTACCCTCTACGAGCAGTACTTC.